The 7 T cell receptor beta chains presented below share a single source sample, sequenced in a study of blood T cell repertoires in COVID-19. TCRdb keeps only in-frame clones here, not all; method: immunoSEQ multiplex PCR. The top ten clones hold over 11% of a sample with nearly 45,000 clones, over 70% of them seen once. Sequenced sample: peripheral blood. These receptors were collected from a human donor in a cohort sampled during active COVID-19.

The CDR3 bases are TGTGCCAGTAAGGGACTAAACACCGGGGAGCTGTTTTTT. This gives the protein CASKGLNTGELFF. The rearrangement joins TRBV19 to TRBJ2-2; TRBD2 matches 7 bases. The CDR3 has 13 residues. Germline V CDR1 and CDR2: LNHDA, SQIVND (reference sequence). V gave up 7 bases and J gave up 2 bases; unmatched junction bases: 1. The variable domain in full, with the rest retrieved from reference TRBV19 and TRBJ2-2, is DGGITQSPKYLFRKEGQNVTLSCEQNLNHDAMYWYRQDPGQGLRLIYYSQIVNDFQKGDIAEGYSVSREKKESFPLTVTSAQKNPTAFYLCASKGLNTGELFFGEGSRLTVL.

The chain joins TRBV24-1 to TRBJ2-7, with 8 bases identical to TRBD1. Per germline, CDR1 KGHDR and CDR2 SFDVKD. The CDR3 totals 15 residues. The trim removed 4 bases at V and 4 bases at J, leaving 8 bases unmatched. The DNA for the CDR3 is TGTGCCACCAGTGACTCGACAGGGGTTGGGTACGAGCAGTACTTC. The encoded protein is CATSDSTGVGYEQYF.

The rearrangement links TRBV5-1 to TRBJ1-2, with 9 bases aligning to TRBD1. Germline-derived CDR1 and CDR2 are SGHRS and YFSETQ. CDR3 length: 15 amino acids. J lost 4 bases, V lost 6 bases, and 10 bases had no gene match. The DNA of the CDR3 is TGCGCCAGCAACCCCGGGACAGGGAATATCTATGGCTACACCTTC. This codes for CASNPGTGNIYGYTF.

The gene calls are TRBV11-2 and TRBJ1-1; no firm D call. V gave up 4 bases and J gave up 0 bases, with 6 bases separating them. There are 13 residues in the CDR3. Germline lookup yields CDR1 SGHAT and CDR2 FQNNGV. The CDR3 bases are TGTGCCAGCAGCTCCCAGGTGAACACTGAAGCTTTCTTT. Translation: CASSSQVNTEAFF.

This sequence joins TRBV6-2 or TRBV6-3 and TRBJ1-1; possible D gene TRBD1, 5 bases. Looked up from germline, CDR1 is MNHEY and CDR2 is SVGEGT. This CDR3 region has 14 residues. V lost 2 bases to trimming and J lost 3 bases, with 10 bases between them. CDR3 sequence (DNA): TGTGCCAGCAGTTACCAGGGTACGGACACTGAAGCTTTCTTT. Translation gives CASSYQGTDTEAFF.

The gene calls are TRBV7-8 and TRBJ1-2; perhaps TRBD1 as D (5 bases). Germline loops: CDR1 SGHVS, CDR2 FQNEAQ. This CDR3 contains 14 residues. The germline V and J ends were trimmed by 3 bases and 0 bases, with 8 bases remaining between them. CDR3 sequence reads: CASSFDRANYGYTF. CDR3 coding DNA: TGTGCCAGCAGCTTCGACAGAGCTAACTATGGCTACACCTTC.

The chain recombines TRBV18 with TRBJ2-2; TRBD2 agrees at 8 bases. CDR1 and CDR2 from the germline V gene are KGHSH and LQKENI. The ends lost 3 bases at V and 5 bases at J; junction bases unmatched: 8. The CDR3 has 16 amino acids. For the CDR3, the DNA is TGTGCCAGCTCACCGGGACTAGAGTTGCGAACCGGGGAGCTGTTTTTT. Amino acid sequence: CASSPGLELRTGELFF.